This T cell receptor (beta chain) originates from a study of blood T cell repertoires in COVID-19. Measured with immunoSEQ multiplex PCR; TCRdb has only the in-frame clones, and not every one. The sample has fewer than 400,000 clones; 92% are singletons. CDR1 and CDR2 from the germline V gene are SGHTA and FQGNSA. The V end lost 4 bases, the J end lost 2 bases, and 13 bases lay between the germline ends. CDR3 length equals 15 residues. The source material was PBMCs or T cells enriched from blood (not recorded which). This chain links TRBV7-2 with TRBJ2-3, with D maybe TRBD2 (5 bases). This TCR was sampled from a woman aged 25 to 45 who had recovered from COVID-19. The CDR3 DNA sequence: TGTGCCAGCAGCTCCCGGGCGGGTCTCACAGATACGCAGTATTTT. Encoded protein: CASSSRAGLTDTQYF.